This T cell receptor beta chain was captured by sequencing in a study of T cell changes during pregnancy in multiple sclerosis. Germline lookup yields CDR1 MNHNY and CDR2 SVGAGI (reference sequence). V lost 7 bases to trimming and J lost 5 bases; unmatched junction nucleotides: 7. There are 14 residues in the CDR3. Assay: immunoSEQ multiplex PCR; the TCRdb copy retains only in-frame clones and omits some. The table includes tens of thousands of clones, just over 85% detected once. The TCR comes from a female donor in good health, enrolled as a control in a pregnancy study. Sequencing used CD4+ T cells from peripheral blood mononuclear cells, obtained in the first trimester of pregnancy. This chain connects TRBV6-6 to TRBJ2-7, with 11 bases matching TRBD2. The CDR3 protein is CASNTLAGEHEQYF. CDR3 nucleotide sequence: TGTGCCAGCAACACACTAGCGGGGGAACACGAGCAGTACTTC.